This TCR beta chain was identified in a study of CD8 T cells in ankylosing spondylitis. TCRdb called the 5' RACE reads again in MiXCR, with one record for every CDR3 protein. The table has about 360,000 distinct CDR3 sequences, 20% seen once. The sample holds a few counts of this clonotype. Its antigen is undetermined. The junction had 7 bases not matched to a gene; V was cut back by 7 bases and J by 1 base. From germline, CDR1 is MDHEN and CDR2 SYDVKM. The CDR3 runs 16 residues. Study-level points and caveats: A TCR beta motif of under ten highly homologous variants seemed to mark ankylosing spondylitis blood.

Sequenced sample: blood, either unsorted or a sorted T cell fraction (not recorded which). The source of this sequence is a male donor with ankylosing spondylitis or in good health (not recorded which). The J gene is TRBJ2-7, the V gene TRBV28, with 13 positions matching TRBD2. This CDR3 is CASTSGTSGISYEQYF. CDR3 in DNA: TGTGCCAGCACCTCCGGGACTAGCGGGATTTCCTACGAGCAGTACTTC.